The clone carrying this TCR beta chain has a handful of counts. The antigen is unknown. The data originate from a study of shared clonotypes between healthy human individuals. Study-wide results and limits: Sampling covered blood only; tissue repertoires likely differ.

The run depth of the assay was deep. Sequencing was performed with immunoSEQ multiplex PCR; in TCRdb, only in-frame clones are kept and a portion is missing. The data contain almost 750,000 clones, roughly two thirds of them singletons. The sequence came from a woman aged 25-40 years in good health. Input material: memory CD4+ T cells sorted from blood. Sample subset: CD45RA-negative fraction.

Here the CDR3 reads CASSRQGFSNQPQHF. The CDR3 DNA is TGTGCCAGTAGTAGACAGGGATTTAGCAATCAGCCCCAGCATTTT. The gene calls are TRBV19 and TRBJ1-5; 7 bases fit TRBD1. The CDR3 totals 15 residues. V gave up 4 bases and J gave up 0 bases; unmatched junction bases: 3. Germline values: CDR1 LNHDA, CDR2 SQIVND (reference sequence).